This T cell receptor beta chain was recovered during a study of early T cells in non-severe SARS-CoV-2 infection (dated by TCRdb to the early 2020s). The study in broad terms: TCR sequencing used bulk RNA from unsorted whole blood, so alpha and beta chains could not be paired.

In regard to this clonotype: It lacks a known antigen. It has no much larger one-base neighbor in the sample; base qualities were not kept.

The library was prepared using 5' RACE. The reads were generated on a NextSeq 500. The TCR library protocol attached unique molecular identifiers to individual cDNA molecules to correct for sequencing error and PCR bias. TCR alpha and beta chains were both sequenced, and the abundances of alpha and beta sequences in each sample were closely correlated with each other. For the original study's pipeline: Decombinator V4 was used to annotate the V gene, J gene and CDR3 of the TCR sequences. Expanded TCRs were defined as changing significantly between any two time points under a Poisson model with p below 0.0001. TCR abundances were normalised to the total number of TCRs sequenced per sample and expressed as counts per million. MAIT TCRs were defined by TRAV1-2 paired with TRAJ12, TRAJ20 or TRAJ33, and iNKT TCRs by TRAV10 paired with TRAJ18. VDJdb, accessed 1 November 2021, was searched for CMV, EBV and SARS-CoV-2 annotated TCRs, excluding TCRs annotated for multiple antigens. TCRdb handled the public reads itself, with Q25 trimming in fastp and clone calling in MiXCR, and kept productive beta chains. Rows with one shared CDR3 protein collapse into an entry with the most common genes and DNA. These V and J calls are TCRdb output, not the study's own analysis. Present in this sample are approximately 44,000 distinct CDR3 sequences, roughly an eighth of which were seen just once. The ten largest clones capture 16% of the sample.

A case-control design nested within a healthcare worker cohort in London, UK, was used, with weekly nasopharyngeal swab PCR tests and blood sampling performed. Healthcare workers were recruited during the week of the UK lockdown, between 23 and 31 March 2020, and followed weekly for up to about 16 weeks. Broad study findings and their caveats: Matching against VDJdb was skewed toward anti-spike CD8 responses, likely underestimated virus-specific expansions, and missed private and CD4 specificities.

The CDR3 runs 17 amino acids, cysteine and phenylalanine included. The retained sequence is limited to the CDR3, 51 bases, with the frame set at the first base. Trimming takes 0 bases off V and 1 base off J; junction bases not matched to a gene: 8. Looking up the germline V gene yields CDR1 SGHAT and CDR2 FQNNGV. The TCR was taken from an adult who was a healthcare worker with PCR-confirmed SARS-CoV-2 infection or an uninfected control (not recorded which). The chain was built from TRBV11-2 and TRBJ2-7, with TRBD1 identical over 8 junction bases. The sample was whole blood. The CDR3 region: CASSLDWGQDLSYEQYF. The nucleotide sequence is given as TGTGCCAGCAGCTTAGATTGGGGACAGGACCTATCCTACGAGCAGTACTTC.